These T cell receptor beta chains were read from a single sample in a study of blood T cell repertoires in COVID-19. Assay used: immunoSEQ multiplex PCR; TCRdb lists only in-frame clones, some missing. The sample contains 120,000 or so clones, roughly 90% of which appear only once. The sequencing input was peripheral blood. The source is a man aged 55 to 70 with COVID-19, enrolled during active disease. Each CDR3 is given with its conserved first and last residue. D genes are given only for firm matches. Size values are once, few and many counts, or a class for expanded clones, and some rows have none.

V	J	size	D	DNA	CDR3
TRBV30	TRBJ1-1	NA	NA	TGTGCCTGGAGTAGCCCCCTGGGGGGTGAAGCTTTCTTT	CAWSSPLGGEAFF
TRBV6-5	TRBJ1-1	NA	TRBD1	TGTGCCAGCAGCCGAGACAGGGCGCGGACTGAAGCTTTCTTT	CASSRDRARTEAFF
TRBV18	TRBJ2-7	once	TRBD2	TGTGCCAGCTCACTACCCGGGGGGGATTACGAGCAGTACTTC	CASSLPGGDYEQYF
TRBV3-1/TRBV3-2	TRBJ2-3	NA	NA	TGTGCCAGCAGCCAGGCTAGCGGCACAGATACGCAGTATTTT	CASSQASGTDTQYF
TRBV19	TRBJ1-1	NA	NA	TGTGCCAGTACCACTCGCGGAGGCAACACTGAAGCTTTCTTT	CASTTRGGNTEAFF
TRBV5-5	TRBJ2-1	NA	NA	TGTGCCAGCAGCTTAGGGGACACAGACAATGAGCAGTTCTTC	CASSLGDTDNEQFF
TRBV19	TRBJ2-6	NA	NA	TGTGCCACCAGTGGGGGCGATATTCTCGGGGCCAACGTCCTGACTTTC	CATSGGDILGANVLTF
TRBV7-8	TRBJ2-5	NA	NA	TGTGCCAGCAGCCGTCAGGGGGGAGAGACCCAGTACTTC	CASSRQGGETQYF
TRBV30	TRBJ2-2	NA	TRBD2	TGTGCCTGGAGCATGGGACTAGCGGGAGGCGGGGAGCTGTTTTTT	CAWSMGLAGGGELFF
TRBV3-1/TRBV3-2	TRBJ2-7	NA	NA	TGTGCCAGCAGCCAAGTCTATCGGGGCTCCTACGAGCAGTACTTC	CASSQVYRGSYEQYF
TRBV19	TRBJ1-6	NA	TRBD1	TGTGCCAGTGCACAGGGGGCAGAGGATTCACCCCTCCACTTT	CASAQGAEDSPLHF
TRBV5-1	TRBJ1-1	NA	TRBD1	TGCGCCAGCAGTCGCGACAGGGGGCTTACTGAAGCTTTCTTT	CASSRDRGLTEAFF
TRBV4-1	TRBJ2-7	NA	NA	TGCGCCAGCAGCCCGCTTGGGATAGCGGACGGCCCCTACGAGCAGTACTTC	CASSPLGIADGPYEQYF
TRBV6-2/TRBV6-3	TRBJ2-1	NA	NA	TGTGCCAGCAGTTACCCGGGTCCGCCTTCGTACAATGAGCAGTTCTTC	CASSYPGPPSYNEQFF
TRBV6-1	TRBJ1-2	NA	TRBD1	TGTGCCAGCAGTGATGGACAGGGGGCGGTGGGTGGCTACACCTTC	CASSDGQGAVGGYTF
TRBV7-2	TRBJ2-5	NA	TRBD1	TGTGCCAGCAGCTCGGGACAGGGAGAGACCCAGTACTTC	CASSSGQGETQYF
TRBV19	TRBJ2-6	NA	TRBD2	TGTGCCAGTAGGGGAGGGGAGTCTAGGGATCGGATTTTTTCTGGGGCCAACGTCCTGACTTTC	CASRGGESRDRIFSGANVLTF
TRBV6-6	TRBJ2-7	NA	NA	TGTGCCAGCAGTTACTCTCGGCTAGCGCCCTACGAGCAGTACTTC	CASSYSRLAPYEQYF
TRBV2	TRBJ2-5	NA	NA	TGTGCCAGCAGTGAACTGGGCGGGAAGACCCAGTACTTC	CASSELGGKTQYF
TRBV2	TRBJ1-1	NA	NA	TGTGCCAGCAGTGCTTCCCAGGGGACTGAAGCTTTCTTT	CASSASQGTEAFF
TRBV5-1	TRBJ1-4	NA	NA	TGCGCCAGCAGCTTGGGGGGGCTAACTAATGAAAAACTGTTTTTT	CASSLGGLTNEKLFF
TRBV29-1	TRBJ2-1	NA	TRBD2	TGCAGCGTCCTGGGACAACTAGCGGGACGCCACTACAATGAGCAGTTCTTC	CSVLGQLAGRHYNEQFF
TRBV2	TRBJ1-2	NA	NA	TGTGCCAGCAGTGATCTGCTAAACTATGGCTACACCTTC	CASSDLLNYGYTF
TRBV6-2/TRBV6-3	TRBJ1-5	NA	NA	TGTGCCAGCAGTTACTTTTCAGGGGAGATAGGTCAGCCCCAGCATTTT	CASSYFSGEIGQPQHF
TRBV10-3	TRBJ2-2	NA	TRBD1	TGTGCCATCAGCGAGGGACAGGAGAAAACCGGGGAGCTGTTTTTT	CAISEGQEKTGELFF
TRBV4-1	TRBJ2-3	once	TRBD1	TGCGCCAGCAGCCAAGGTCCCGGGACAGGGGCGCGGGTAGCTTCAGATACGCAGTATTTT	CASSQGPGTGARVASDTQYF
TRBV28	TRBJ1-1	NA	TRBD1	TGTGCCAGCAGTAACAGGGGGCAAACTGAAGCTTTCTTT	CASSNRGQTEAFF
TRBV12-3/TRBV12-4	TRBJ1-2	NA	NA	TGTGCCAGCAGTCCCCTCGGTGTCTATGGCTACACCTTC	CASSPLGVYGYTF
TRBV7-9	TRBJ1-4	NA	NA	TGTGCCAGCAGCTTATACCGGGGGGATGAAAAACTGTTTTTT	CASSLYRGDEKLFF
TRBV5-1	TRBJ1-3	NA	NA	TGCGCCAGCAGCGGATCGTCGAACGGACTCTCTGGAAACACCATATATTTT	CASSGSSNGLSGNTIYF